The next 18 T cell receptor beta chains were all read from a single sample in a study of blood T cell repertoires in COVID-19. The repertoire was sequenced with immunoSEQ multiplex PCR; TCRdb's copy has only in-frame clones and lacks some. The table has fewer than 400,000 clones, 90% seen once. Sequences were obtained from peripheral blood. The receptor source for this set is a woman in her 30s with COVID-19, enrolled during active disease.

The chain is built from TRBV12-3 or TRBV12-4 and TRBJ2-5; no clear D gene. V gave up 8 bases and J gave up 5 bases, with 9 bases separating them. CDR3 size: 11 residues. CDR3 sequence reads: CASAGLETQYF. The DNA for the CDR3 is TGTGCCAGCGCCGGGTTGGAGACCCAGTACTTC.

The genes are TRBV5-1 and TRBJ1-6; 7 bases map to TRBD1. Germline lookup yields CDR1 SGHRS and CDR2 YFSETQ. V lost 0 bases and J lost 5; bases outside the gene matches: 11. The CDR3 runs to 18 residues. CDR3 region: CASSLVARGWSNNSPLHF. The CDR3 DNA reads TGCGCCAGCAGCTTGGTGGCCAGGGGGTGGTCGAATAATTCACCCCTCCACTTT.

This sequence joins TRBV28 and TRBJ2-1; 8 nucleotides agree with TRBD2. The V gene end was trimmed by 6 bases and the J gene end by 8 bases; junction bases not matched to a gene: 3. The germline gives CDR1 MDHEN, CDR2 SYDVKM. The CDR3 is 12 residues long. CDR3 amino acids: CASRLAGYEQFF. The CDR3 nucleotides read TGTGCCAGCAGGTTAGCGGGATATGAGCAGTTCTTC.

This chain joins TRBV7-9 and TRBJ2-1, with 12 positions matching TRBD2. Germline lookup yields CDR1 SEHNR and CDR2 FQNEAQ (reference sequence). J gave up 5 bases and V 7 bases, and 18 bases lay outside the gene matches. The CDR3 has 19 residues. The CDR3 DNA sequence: TGTGCCAGCATCAACCCGAGGCTAGCGGGAGGGCCTGCTAACAATGAGCAGTTCTTC. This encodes CASINPRLAGGPANNEQFF.

Here the CDR3 reads CASSGFWTGAGELFF. In nucleotides, the CDR3 is TGTGCCAGCAGTGGATTCTGGACAGGGGCCGGGGAGCTGTTTTTT. This rearrangement joins TRBV25-1 to TRBJ2-2; 9 bases line up with TRBD1. CDR1 is MGHDK and CDR2 is SYGVNS in the germline V gene. The CDR3 contains 15 residues. V gave up 4 bases and J gave up 6 bases; unmatched junction bases: 6.

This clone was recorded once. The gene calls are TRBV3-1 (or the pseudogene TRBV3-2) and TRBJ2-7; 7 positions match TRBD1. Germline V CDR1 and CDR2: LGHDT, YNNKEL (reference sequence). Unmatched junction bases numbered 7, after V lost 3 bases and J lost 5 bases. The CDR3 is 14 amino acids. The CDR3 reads CASSHRGQDHEQYF. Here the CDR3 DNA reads TGTGCCAGCAGCCACCGCGGACAGGACCACGAGCAGTACTTC.

The CDR3 reads CASSSQGPPADTQYF. For the CDR3, the DNA is TGCGCCAGCAGCTCACAGGGGCCCCCGGCAGATACGCAGTATTTT. V is TRBV5-1 and J is TRBJ2-3; 7 nucleotides match TRBD1. The germline CDR1 and CDR2 sequences are SGHRS and YFSETQ. CDR3 size: 15 residues. J was trimmed by 4 bases and V by 3 bases; bases with no gene match: 8.

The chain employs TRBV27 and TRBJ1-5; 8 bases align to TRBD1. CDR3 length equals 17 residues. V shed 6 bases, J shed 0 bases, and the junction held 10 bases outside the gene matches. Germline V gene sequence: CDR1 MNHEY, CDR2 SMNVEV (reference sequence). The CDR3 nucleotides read TGTGCCAGCAGGTCGGACAGGGAGACCTCTAGCAATCAGCCCCAGCATTTT. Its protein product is CASRSDRETSSNQPQHF.

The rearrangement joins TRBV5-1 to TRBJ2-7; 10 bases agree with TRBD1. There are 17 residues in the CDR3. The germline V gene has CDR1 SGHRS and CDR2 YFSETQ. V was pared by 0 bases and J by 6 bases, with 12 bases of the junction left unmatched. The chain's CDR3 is CASSLGTGGRDGGEQYF. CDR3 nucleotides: TGCGCCAGCAGCTTGGGGACAGGGGGGCGGGACGGGGGCGAGCAGTACTTC.

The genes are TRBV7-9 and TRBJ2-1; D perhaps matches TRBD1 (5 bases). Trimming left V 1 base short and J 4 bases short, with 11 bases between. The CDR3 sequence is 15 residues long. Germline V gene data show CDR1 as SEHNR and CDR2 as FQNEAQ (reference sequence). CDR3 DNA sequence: TGTGCCAGCAGCTTAGGAAGGGGCGATTACAATGAGCAGTTCTTC. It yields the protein CASSLGRGDYNEQFF.

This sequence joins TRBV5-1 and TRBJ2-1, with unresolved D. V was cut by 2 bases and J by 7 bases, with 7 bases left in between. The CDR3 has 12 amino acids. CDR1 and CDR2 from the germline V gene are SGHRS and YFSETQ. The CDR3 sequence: CASSFQTNEQFF. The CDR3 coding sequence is TGCGCCAGCAGCTTCCAGACAAATGAGCAGTTCTTC. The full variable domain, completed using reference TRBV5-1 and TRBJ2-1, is KAGVTQTPRYLIKTRGQQVTLSCSPISGHRSVSWYQQTPGQGLQFLFEYFSETQRNKGNFPGRFSGRQFSNSRSEMNVSTLELGDSALYLCASSFQTNEQFFGPGTRLTVL.

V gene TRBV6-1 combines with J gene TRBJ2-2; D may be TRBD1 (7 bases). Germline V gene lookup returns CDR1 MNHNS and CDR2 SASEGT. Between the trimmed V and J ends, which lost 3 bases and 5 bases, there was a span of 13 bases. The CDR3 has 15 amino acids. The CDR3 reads CASSDQGGTTGELFF. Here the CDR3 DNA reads TGTGCCAGCAGTGACCAGGGGGGAACTACCGGGGAGCTGTTTTTT.

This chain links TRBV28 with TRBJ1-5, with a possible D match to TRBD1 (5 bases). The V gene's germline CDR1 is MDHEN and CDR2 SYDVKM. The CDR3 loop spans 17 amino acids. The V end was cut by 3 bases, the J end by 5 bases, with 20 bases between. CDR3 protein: CASSFLPGLGGHQPQHF. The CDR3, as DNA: TGTGCCAGCAGTTTTTTACCGGGACTGGGAGGGCATCAGCCCCAGCATTTT.

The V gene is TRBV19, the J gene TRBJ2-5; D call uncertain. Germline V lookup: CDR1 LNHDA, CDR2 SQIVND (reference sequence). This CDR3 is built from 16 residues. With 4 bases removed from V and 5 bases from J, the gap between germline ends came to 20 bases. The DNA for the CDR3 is TGTGCCAGTAGTACACCCTCCCTGACACCCCAGGAGACCCAGTACTTC. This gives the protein CASSTPSLTPQETQYF.

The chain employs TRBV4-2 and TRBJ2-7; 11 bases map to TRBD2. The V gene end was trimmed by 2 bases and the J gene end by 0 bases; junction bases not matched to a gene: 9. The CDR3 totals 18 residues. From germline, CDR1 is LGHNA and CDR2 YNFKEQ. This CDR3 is CASSQTVTSGISSYEQYF. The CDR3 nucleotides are TGTGCCAGCAGCCAAACGGTGACTAGCGGGATAAGCTCCTACGAGCAGTACTTC.

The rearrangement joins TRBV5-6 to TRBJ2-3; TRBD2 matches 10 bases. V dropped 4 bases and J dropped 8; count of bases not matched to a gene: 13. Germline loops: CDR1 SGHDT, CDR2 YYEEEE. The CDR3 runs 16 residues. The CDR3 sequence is CASSGGLANRGGTQYF. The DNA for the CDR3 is TGTGCCAGCAGCGGGGGACTAGCGAACCGGGGAGGTACGCAGTATTTT. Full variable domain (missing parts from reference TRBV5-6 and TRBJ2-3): DAGVTQSPTHLIKTRGQQVTLRCSPKSGHDTVSWYQQALGQGPQFIFQYYEEEERQRGNFPDRFSGHQFPNYSSELNVNALLLGDSALYLCASSGGLANRGGTQYFGPGTRLTVL.

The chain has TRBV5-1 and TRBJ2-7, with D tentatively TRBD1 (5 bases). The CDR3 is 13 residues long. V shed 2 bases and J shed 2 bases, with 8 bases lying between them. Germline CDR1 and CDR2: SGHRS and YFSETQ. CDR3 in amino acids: CASSLQDTYEQYF. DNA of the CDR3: TGCGCCAGCAGCTTACAGGATACCTACGAGCAGTACTTC.

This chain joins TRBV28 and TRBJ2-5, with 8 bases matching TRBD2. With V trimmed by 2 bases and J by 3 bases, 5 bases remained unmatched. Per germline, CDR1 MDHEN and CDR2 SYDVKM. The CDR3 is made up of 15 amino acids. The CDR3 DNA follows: TGTGCCAGCAGTTTAGGAGGAGCGGGAGAAGAGACCCAGTACTTC. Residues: CASSLGGAGEETQYF.